The 20 T cell receptor beta chains below all came from one sample that was sequenced in a study of CD8+CD57+ T cells in acquired aplastic anemia. CD8+CD57+ cell expansion had been shown by flow cytometry in patients chosen for sequencing. CDR3 and TCR beta VDJ profiling relied on genomic DNA as the template. TCRdb reanalysed the reads using MiXCR and keeps one entry per CDR3 protein. Among 150,000 to 180,000 distinct CDR3 sequences, about 48% were seen once, and the ten largest hold 12%. Sequenced input: sorted CD4+, CD8+, or CD8+CD57+ T cells (not recorded which) from PBMCs. The receptors were gathered from a human donor with aplastic anemia.

This clonotype was seen ten or more times. This chain joins TRBV20-1 and TRBJ2-7, with unresolved D. V lost 7 bases to trimming and J lost 1 base, with 11 bases between them. The CDR3 contains 12 residues. Looked up from germline, CDR1 is DFQATT and CDR2 is SNEGSKA (reference sequence). CDR3 loop: CSGDGDSYEQYF. CDR3 in DNA: TGCAGTGGGGATGGGGATTCCTACGAGCAGTACTTC.

This clonotype was counted at least ten times. The rearrangement uses TRBV9 and TRBJ1-1; 9 nucleotides agree with TRBD1. The CDR3 length is 16 residues. The J segment lost 0 bases and the V segment lost 1 base, leaving 4 bases of the junction unmatched. Germline CDR1 SGDLS, CDR2 YYNGEE. The CDR3, as DNA: TGTGCCAGCAGCGTAAGGACAGGGGATTTGAACACTGAAGCTTTCTTT. As protein: CASSVRTGDLNTEAFF.

The chain recombines TRBV4-3 with TRBJ1-2; unclear D gene. V was cut by 1 base and J by 3 bases, with 9 bases left in between. CDR1 and CDR2 from the germline V gene are LGHNA and YSLEER. The CDR3 spans 14 residues. The CDR3 nucleotides read TGCGCCAGCAGCCAAGGTCGGCAGGACTATGGCTACACCTTC. Amino acids: CASSQGRQDYGYTF.

This clonotype was picked up many times. The chain combines TRBV5-5 with TRBJ1-5; D is possibly TRBD1 (5 bases). The germline CDR1 and CDR2 sequences are SGHKS and YYEKEE (reference sequence). The CDR3 length is 14 residues. The germline V and J ends were trimmed by 4 bases and 6 bases, with 14 bases remaining between them. The CDR3 protein is CASSRGGEGQPQHF. CDR3 nucleotide sequence: TGTGCCAGCAGCCGGGGAGGGGAAGGTCAGCCCCAGCATTTT. Combining the CDR3 with reference TRBV5-5 and TRBJ1-5 gives the whole variable domain DAGVTQSPTHLIKTRGQQVTLRCSPISGHKSVSWYQQVLGQGPQFIFQYYEKEERGRGNFPDRFSARQFPNYSSELNVNALLLGDSALYLCASSRGGEGQPQHFGDGTRLSIL.

This clonotype was seen at least ten times. The chain is built from TRBV7-8 and TRBJ1-3; TRBD1 might be the D (6 bases). CDR3 length: 16 amino acids. Trimming cost V 5 bases and J 1 base, with 15 bases left between them. Germline loops: CDR1 SGHVS, CDR2 FQNEAQ. In nucleotides, the CDR3 is TGTGCCAGCAGCCCTCGGACAGAAGGATCTGGAAACACCATATATTTT. Its translation is CASSPRTEGSGNTIYF.

This clonotype was seen a handful of times. The chain is built from TRBV6-2 or TRBV6-3 and TRBJ1-1; D remains ambiguous. The CDR3 consists of 13 residues. From germline, CDR1 is MNHEY and CDR2 SVGEGT. Between the trimmed V and J ends, which lost 6 bases and 4 bases, there was a span of 12 bases. CDR3 region: CASRTGQTTEAFF. The DNA of the CDR3 is TGTGCCAGCAGAACGGGCCAGACCACTGAAGCTTTCTTT.

V and J are TRBV19 and TRBJ1-5, with D uncertain. Germline-derived CDR1 and CDR2 are LNHDA and SQIVND (reference sequence). V shed 10 bases and J shed 4 bases, with 17 bases lying between them. This CDR3 spans 14 amino acids. The CDR3 DNA follows: TGTGCCACAGAAGGATGGGCTCCAAATCAGCCCCAGCATTTT. Translation gives CATEGWAPNQPQHF. The variable domain in full, completed from reference TRBV19 and TRBJ1-5, reads DGGITQSPKYLFRKEGQNVTLSCEQNLNHDAMYWYRQDPGQGLRLIYYSQIVNDFQKGDIAEGYSVSREKKESFPLTVTSAQKNPTAFYLCATEGWAPNQPQHFGDGTRLSIL.

CDR3 bases: TGCAGTGCTAGACCGGACAGGAATCAGCCCCAGCATTTT. It is translated as CSARPDRNQPQHF. The chain recombines TRBV20-1 with TRBJ1-5; 7 nucleotides match TRBD1. Germline values: CDR1 DFQATT, CDR2 SNEGSKA (reference sequence). The CDR3 length is 13 residues. V gave up 2 bases and J gave up 4 bases; unmatched junction bases: 2.

This chain links TRBV29-1 with TRBJ1-2; TRBD1 might be the D (5 bases). CDR3 length: 13 amino acids. CDR1 SQVTM and CDR2 ANQGSEA come from the germline V gene. V was clipped by 4 bases and J by 5 bases, with 14 bases between them. The CDR3 loop is CSVGPGPIYGYTF. The CDR3 DNA is TGCAGCGTTGGTCCGGGACCCATTTATGGCTACACCTTC.

Ten or more counts support this clonotype. The chain joins TRBV6-6 to TRBJ1-2; 8 bases are shared with TRBD1. The CDR3 totals 14 residues. Trimming removed 0 bases from V and 4 bases from J; junction bases left unmatched: 1. Germline-derived CDR1 and CDR2 are MNHNY and SVGAGI (reference sequence). CDR3 DNA sequence: TGTGCCAGCAGTTACTCCGACAGGGGCTATGGCTACACCTTC. Protein sequence: CASSYSDRGYGYTF.

This clonotype was found many times. The chain recombines TRBV6-2 or TRBV6-3 with TRBJ2-3; no firm D call. In germline, CDR1 is MNHEY, CDR2 SVGEGT. The CDR3 spans 17 residues. Trimming took 0 bases from V and 0 from J, leaving 13 bases between them. The CDR3, as DNA: TGTGCCAGCAGTTACTCGATAGAACAGCCTAGCACAGATACGCAGTATTTT. Amino acids: CASSYSIEQPSTDTQYF.

The table lists this clonotype with a few counts. The CDR3 spells CSAGRDGNQPQHF. The CDR3 nucleotides read TGCAGTGCCGGAAGGGACGGCAATCAGCCCCAGCATTTT. The chain is built from TRBV20-1 and TRBJ1-5; D may be TRBD1 (5 bases). The V gene lost 6 bases and the J gene lost 2 bases, with 11 bases spanning the gap. Germline lookup yields CDR1 DFQATT and CDR2 SNEGSKA (reference sequence). This CDR3 contains 13 residues.

In this sample, this clonotype turned up many times. This sequence joins TRBV5-1 and TRBJ1-1; maybe TRBD1 (6 bases). Germline V gives CDR1 SGHRS, CDR2 YFSETQ. Trimming stripped 1 base from V and 2 bases from J, with 12 bases between. CDR3 length: 15 amino acids. DNA of the CDR3: TGCGCCAGCAGCTTGCGGGCAGGGGTAAACACTGAAGCTTTCTTT. This sequence encodes CASSLRAGVNTEAFF. Drawing the rest from reference TRBV5-1 and TRBJ1-1, the complete variable domain is KAGVTQTPRYLIKTRGQQVTLSCSPISGHRSVSWYQQTPGQGLQFLFEYFSETQRNKGNFPGRFSGRQFSNSRSEMNVSTLELGDSALYLCASSLRAGVNTEAFFGQGTRLTVV.

Relative to its sample, this clonotype is medium-sized. The V call is TRBV19, the J call TRBJ1-1; D ambiguous. The CDR3 totals 13 residues. V was pared by 3 bases and J by 1 base, with 6 bases between. In germline, CDR1 is LNHDA, CDR2 SQIVND (reference sequence). The CDR3 region is CASSIAKNTEAFF. The CDR3 bases are TGTGCCAGTAGTATCGCCAAGAACACTGAAGCTTTCTTT.

This clonotype has only a few counts. The chain carries TRBV2 and TRBJ1-4; D perhaps matches TRBD1 (5 bases). The CDR3 has 11 amino acids. Germline V gene data show CDR1 as SNHLY and CDR2 as FYNNEI. Between the trimmed V and J ends, which lost 8 bases and 6 bases, there was a span of 7 bases. The CDR3 region has the DNA TGTGCCAGCGGGGCGGATGAAAAACTGTTTTTT. This encodes CASGADEKLFF.

The chain couples TRBV19 to TRBJ1-2; 7 bases are shared with TRBD1. Germline V gene lookup returns CDR1 LNHDA and CDR2 SQIVND (reference sequence). With 5 bases clipped from V and 7 bases from J, the junction kept 10 bases outside the gene matches. The CDR3 runs 14 residues. The CDR3 DNA sequence: TGTGCCAGTAGTCTGATAGACAGGGCCGCTGGCTACACCTTC. This sequence encodes CASSLIDRAAGYTF.

In its sample, this clonotype was seen many times. The chain recombines TRBV3-1 with TRBJ2-7; 7 bases map to TRBD2. Germline assignment: CDR1 LGHDT and CDR2 YNNKEL (reference sequence). The CDR3 sequence is 14 residues long. The trim removed 3 bases at V and 2 bases at J, leaving 4 bases unmatched. CDR3 DNA sequence: TGTGCCAGCAGCCAGCGGGAGAGGACCTACGAGCAGTACTTC. It is translated as CASSQRERTYEQYF.

This clonotype was seen only a few times. A much larger clonotype is one base distant, so this may be a read error. The CDR3 ends on some other residue instead of the conserved phenylalanine or tryptophan, so this is likely a read error. This chain joins TRBV11-1 and TRBJ1-1; a possible D gene is TRBD1 (6 bases). Per germline, CDR1 SGHAT and CDR2 FQDESV (reference sequence). V gave up 1 base and J gave up 3 bases, with 21 bases separating them. This CDR3 has 18 amino acids. CDR3 region: CASSLGYRPLQGYTEAFL. The CDR3 DNA is TGTGCCAGCAGCTTAGGGTATAGGCCTCTACAGGGTTACACTGAAGCTTTCCTT.

The chain carries TRBV19 and TRBJ1-2; D is uncertain. CDR1 is LNHDA and CDR2 is SQIVND in the germline V gene (reference sequence). V dropped 3 bases and J dropped 2 bases, with 10 bases sitting between them. The CDR3 extends over 14 amino acids. CDR3 residues: CASSIVRSNYGYTF. CDR3 nucleotides: TGTGCCAGTAGTATCGTGCGGTCGAACTATGGCTACACCTTC. Using reference TRBV19 and TRBJ1-2 for the parts outside the CDR3, the full variable domain is DGGITQSPKYLFRKEGQNVTLSCEQNLNHDAMYWYRQDPGQGLRLIYYSQIVNDFQKGDIAEGYSVSREKKESFPLTVTSAQKNPTAFYLCASSIVRSNYGYTFGSGTRLTVV.

This chain links TRBV5-1 with TRBJ2-6, with unresolved D. The V end was cut by 0 bases, the J end by 0 bases, with 4 bases between. Germline CDR1 SGHRS, CDR2 YFSETQ. The CDR3 has 15 amino acids. CDR3 protein: CASSLGSSGANVLTF. The CDR3 DNA sequence: TGCGCCAGCAGCTTGGGAAGCTCTGGGGCCAACGTCCTGACTTTC.